This TCR beta chain was identified during a study of T cell responses to AZD1222 COVID-19 vaccine. Study-level points and caveats: Without day 14 samples, only post-peak T cell repertoires were studied. Among vaccine-associated CD4 TCRs, coverage spanned spike, with dominance at 160-218 and 743-854. Spike-specific TCR depth and breadth grew after two AZD1222 doses.

Method: immunoSEQ multiplex PCR; TCRdb's copy keeps in-frame clones and lacks some. The sample lists approximately 160,000 clones; roughly 87% were seen once. Details on this clone: Its antigen is currently unknown.

Trimming removed 1 base at V and 6 bases at J, with 21 bases between. CDR3 length: 17 amino acids. Per germline, CDR1 MNHEY and CDR2 SMNVEV (reference sequence). Material: peripheral blood, obtained on day 0 of AZD1222 vaccination. This TCR derives from an adult in good health. The chain employs TRBV27 and TRBJ1-1, with D maybe TRBD1 (6 bases). The CDR3 protein is CASSLWAGGAGVPEAFF. Written as DNA, the CDR3 is TGTGCCAGCAGTTTATGGGCTGGGGGGGCCGGTGTTCCTGAAGCTTTCTTT.